The 30 T cell receptor beta chains in this list originate from one sample, sequenced in a study of control samples from healthy donors and cancer patients. The protocol was immunoSEQ multiplex PCR, while the TCRdb copy is restricted to in-frame clones and leaves out a portion. Found here are about 93,000 clones, 88% of them singletons; the top ten hold about an eighth. Sequencing input: blood. The source is a woman aged 70 to 79 in good health.

The gene calls are TRBV10-3 and TRBJ1-1, with D hard to call. This CDR3 comprises 11 residues. Germline V gene data show CDR1 as ENHRY and CDR2 as SYGVKD. Trimming pared 5 bases from V and 1 base from J, leaving 2 bases between. The CDR3 sequence: CAISQNTEAFF. The CDR3 nucleotides read TGTGCCATCAGTCAGAACACTGAAGCTTTCTTT.

V gene TRBV10-3 combines with J gene TRBJ1-2; D remains unclear. V lost 0 bases and J 5 bases, leaving 7 bases between the germline ends. This CDR3 contains 13 residues. The germline V gene has CDR1 ENHRY and CDR2 SYGVKD. CDR3 region: CAISESRDYGYTF. The CDR3 DNA reads as TGTGCCATCAGTGAGTCAAGGGATTATGGCTACACCTTC.

The V gene is TRBV19, the J gene TRBJ1-1; possible D gene TRBD1, 5 bases. The CDR3 is 13 residues long. Trimming pared 7 bases from V and 8 bases from J, leaving 17 bases between. The V gene's germline CDR1 is LNHDA and CDR2 SQIVND (reference sequence). CDR3 loop: CASTTSNAGEAFF. CDR3 sequence (DNA): TGTGCCAGTACCACTTCAAATGCAGGGGAAGCTTTCTTT.

Written as DNA, the CDR3 is TGTGCCAGCCGGGAACCGACAGAGGAAGGGCTGCCCAATGAGCAGTTCTTC. It yields the protein CASREPTEEGLPNEQFF. V usage is TRBV27 and J usage is TRBJ2-1, with D perhaps being TRBD1 or TRBD2 (5 bases each). V lost 8 bases and J lost 6, with 26 bases in between. The CDR3 length is 17 residues. Germline lookup yields CDR1 MNHEY and CDR2 SMNVEV (reference sequence).

CDR3 region: CASSRVGQGYSYNSPLHF. The CDR3 region has the DNA TGTGCCAGCAGCCGCGTCGGACAGGGTTACTCCTATAATTCACCCCTCCACTTT. The chain combines TRBV14 with TRBJ1-6; the match to TRBD1 covers 8 bases. V trimming: 4 bases; J trimming: 0 bases; junction bases outside the gene matches: 8. The germline V gene has CDR1 SGHDN and CDR2 FVKESK. This CDR3 contains 18 residues.

The chain carries TRBV2 and TRBJ2-7; D remains unclear. This CDR3 comprises 15 residues. CDR1 SNHLY and CDR2 FYNNEI come from the germline V gene. Deletions cut 2 bases from V and 2 bases from J, with 13 bases between. CDR3 region: CASSEQSGSTYEQYF. The CDR3 DNA reads TGTGCCAGCAGTGAACAGTCCGGGTCGACCTACGAGCAGTACTTC.

The chain recombines TRBV5-4 with TRBJ2-2, with TRBD2 as a possible D gene (5 bases). The CDR3 is made up of 15 amino acids. The V gene lost 4 bases and the J gene lost 1 base, with 11 bases spanning the gap. CDR1 and CDR2 (germline): SGHNT, YYREEE (reference sequence). The CDR3 bases are TGTGCCAGCAGCCCCCGGACTCTGAACACCGGGGAGCTGTTTTTT. Its protein is CASSPRTLNTGELFF.

The chain links TRBV7-9 to TRBJ1-1, with 8 positions matching TRBD1. CDR1 and CDR2 (germline): SEHNR, FQNEAQ (reference sequence). The CDR3 covers 15 residues. The V gene end was trimmed by 3 bases and the J gene end by 2 bases; junction bases not matched to a gene: 5. CDR3 in amino acids: CASSLGGQGNTEAFF. The DNA of the CDR3 is TGTGCCAGCAGCTTGGGAGGACAGGGCAACACTGAAGCTTTCTTT.

J is TRBJ1-2 and V is TRBV19, with a tentative D call TRBD1 (5 bases). This CDR3 region has 14 residues. V was clipped by 5 bases and J by 1 base, with 11 bases between them. Germline V lookup: CDR1 LNHDA, CDR2 SQIVND (reference sequence). The CDR3 protein is CASSQQGVNYGYTF. CDR3 in DNA: TGTGCCAGTAGTCAGCAGGGAGTTAACTATGGCTACACCTTC.

The rearrangement links TRBV7-9 to TRBJ2-7; 7 nucleotides line up with TRBD1. V shed 7 bases and J 0 bases; nucleotides not matched to a gene: 3. Germline V gene sequence: CDR1 SEHNR, CDR2 FQNEAQ (reference sequence). CDR3 length equals 13 residues. The DNA of the CDR3 is TGTGCCAGCACCTGGGACAGCTCCTACGAGCAGTACTTC. Protein: CASTWDSSYEQYF.

The chain joins TRBV4-2 to TRBJ1-1; no reliable D call. Germline V gene lookup returns CDR1 LGHNA and CDR2 YNFKEQ. The CDR3 has 15 residues. Between the trimmed V and J ends, which lost 0 bases and 5 bases, there was a span of 13 bases. CDR3 loop: CASSQESGPGTEAFF. The CDR3 region has the DNA TGTGCCAGCAGCCAAGAAAGTGGGCCGGGAACTGAAGCTTTCTTT.

V and J are TRBV29-1 and TRBJ1-2, with a weak D call TRBD1 (6 bases). The CDR3 length is 13 residues. V gave up 7 bases and J gave up 1 base, with 13 bases separating them. The germline V gene has CDR1 SQVTM and CDR2 ANQGSEA. This chain's CDR3 is CSGGQPDNYGYTF. The CDR3 DNA reads TGCAGCGGAGGACAGCCCGATAACTATGGCTACACCTTC.

The rearrangement links TRBV5-6 to TRBJ1-2; D is possibly TRBD1 (5 bases). This CDR3 comprises 14 residues. V was shortened by 0 bases and J by 4 bases, with 10 bases between the two germline ends. Germline V CDR1 and CDR2: SGHDT, YYEEEE. Written as DNA, the CDR3 is TGTGCCAGCAGCTTGGGACAGTCTGGCTATGGCTACACCTTC. Translated, it gives CASSLGQSGYGYTF.

The rearrangement joins TRBV5-4 to TRBJ1-5, with D perhaps matching TRBD1 (5 bases). The CDR3 totals 20 residues. Germline CDR1 and CDR2: SGHNT and YYREEE (reference sequence). The V and J ends lost 3 bases and 0 bases respectively, with 25 bases between them. The CDR3, as DNA: TGTGCCAGCAGCTCCTTGCCGGGGCTCCTTCGACCTGATAGCAATCAGCCCCAGCATTTT. It translates to CASSSLPGLLRPDSNQPQHF.

The V gene is TRBV13, the J gene TRBJ1-2; possible D gene TRBD1, 6 bases. The CDR3 sequence is 13 residues long. In germline, CDR1 is PRHDT, CDR2 FYEKMQ (reference sequence). V lost 4 bases and J lost 7, with 13 bases in between. The CDR3 DNA is TGTGCCAGCAGCTCCCTTTTCAGGGGTGGCTACACCTTC. Translated: CASSSLFRGGYTF.

V is TRBV5-6 and J is TRBJ2-3; D is unresolved. With 0 bases removed from V and 1 base from J, the gap between germline ends came to 6 bases. Germline V gene sequence: CDR1 SGHDT, CDR2 YYEEEE. The CDR3 has 14 residues. DNA of the CDR3: TGTGCCAGCAGCTTGGTGCCAGGCACAGATACGCAGTATTTT. Translating gives CASSLVPGTDTQYF.

V gene TRBV5-1 combines with J gene TRBJ1-5; D is ambiguous. The germline CDR1 and CDR2 sequences are SGHRS and YFSETQ. The V gene lost 0 bases and the J gene lost 4 bases, with 11 bases spanning the gap. The CDR3 runs to 15 residues. CDR3 in amino acids: CASSLEGGLNQPQHF. Written as DNA, the CDR3 is TGCGCCAGCAGCTTGGAAGGAGGACTTAATCAGCCCCAGCATTTT. The full variable domain, completed using reference TRBV5-1 and TRBJ1-5, is KAGVTQTPRYLIKTRGQQVTLSCSPISGHRSVSWYQQTPGQGLQFLFEYFSETQRNKGNFPGRFSGRQFSNSRSEMNVSTLELGDSALYLCASSLEGGLNQPQHFGDGTRLSIL.

The rearrangement joins TRBV30 to TRBJ1-2; TRBD1 might be the D (5 bases). Trimming cost V 3 bases and J 1 base, with 15 bases left between them. Looked up from germline, CDR1 is GTSNPN and CDR2 is SVGIG (reference sequence). The CDR3 has 15 amino acids. The CDR3 loop is CAWRAGLRGNYGYTF. The CDR3 region has the DNA TGTGCCTGGAGGGCTGGTTTGAGGGGTAACTATGGCTACACCTTC. Using reference TRBV30 and TRBJ1-2 for the parts outside the CDR3, the full variable domain is SQTIHQWPATLVQPVGSPLSLECTVEGTSNPNLYWYRQAAGRGLQLLFYSVGIGQISSEVPQNLSASRPQDRQFILSSKKLLLSDSGFYLCAWRAGLRGNYGYTFGSGTRLTVV.

V gene TRBV5-1 combines with J gene TRBJ1-2, with D tentatively TRBD1 (5 bases). Germline-derived CDR1 and CDR2 are SGHRS and YFSETQ. The CDR3 consists of 13 residues. Trimming cost V 0 bases and J 7 bases, with 10 bases left between them. CDR3 residues: CASSLDAGLGYTF. The CDR3 region has the DNA TGCGCCAGCAGCTTGGATGCAGGGCTTGGCTACACCTTC.

The chain links TRBV5-1 to TRBJ2-2, with TRBD2 matching over 11 bases. Trimming took 4 bases from V and 5 from J; bases not matched to a gene: 4. The germline gives CDR1 SGHRS, CDR2 YFSETQ. The CDR3 is 15 residues long. CDR3 residues: CASSVSGRGTGELFF. DNA for the CDR3: TGCGCCAGCAGCGTTAGCGGGAGGGGGACCGGGGAGCTGTTTTTT. Complete variable domain (other parts from reference TRBV5-1 and TRBJ2-2): KAGVTQTPRYLIKTRGQQVTLSCSPISGHRSVSWYQQTPGQGLQFLFEYFSETQRNKGNFPGRFSGRQFSNSRSEMNVSTLELGDSALYLCASSVSGRGTGELFFGEGSRLTVL.

CDR3 sequence: CSVAGFYEQYF. The CDR3 DNA sequence: TGCAGCGTTGCGGGGTTCTACGAGCAGTACTTC. The rearrangement links TRBV29-1 to TRBJ2-7, with D perhaps matching TRBD2 (5 bases). CDR3 length equals 11 residues. Germline V CDR1 and CDR2: SQVTM, ANQGSEA. V was trimmed by 4 bases and J by 3 bases, leaving 7 bases between them.

The count of this clone is one. The chain joins TRBV7-9 to TRBJ1-4, with a tentative D call TRBD1 (5 bases). Germline loops: CDR1 SEHNR, CDR2 FQNEAQ (reference sequence). The V and J ends lost 3 bases and 8 bases respectively, with 13 bases between them. The CDR3 has 14 amino acids. CDR3 nucleotide sequence: TGTGCCAGCAGCTTCCCAGGGACGGCGGAAAAACTGTTTTTT. This gives the protein CASSFPGTAEKLFF.

V and J are TRBV7-2 and TRBJ2-5; D is ambiguous. The CDR3 covers 14 residues. Germline CDR1 reads SGHTA; CDR2 reads FQGNSA. Trimming left V 1 base short and J 5 bases short, with 11 bases between. CDR3 nucleotide sequence: TGTGCCAGCAGCTTAGGAGGCAGCACCGAGACCCAGTACTTC. Amino acid sequence: CASSLGGSTETQYF.

The chain combines TRBV6-6 with TRBJ1-2; a possible D gene is TRBD1 (5 bases). The CDR3 length is 15 residues. The V gene's germline CDR1 is MNHNY and CDR2 SVGAGI (reference sequence). Between the trimmed V and J ends, which lost 6 bases and 9 bases, there was a span of 23 bases. CDR3 region: CASSLSSGTGLRYTF. The CDR3 DNA follows: TGTGCCAGCAGCCTATCCTCAGGGACTGGCTTGCGCTACACCTTC.

The chain employs TRBV12-3 or TRBV12-4 and TRBJ1-6, with no clear D. Trimming left V 5 bases short and J 5 bases short, with 7 bases between. The CDR3 is 13 amino acids. The CDR3 DNA follows: TGTGCCAGCAGTACCCAAAATAATTCACCCCTCCACTTT. It yields the protein CASSTQNNSPLHF.

The chain joins TRBV19 to TRBJ1-4, with 8 bases fitting TRBD1. The length of the CDR3 is 18 residues. The germline gives CDR1 LNHDA, CDR2 SQIVND (reference sequence). V dropped 1 base and J dropped 0; count of bases not matched to a gene: 7. CDR3 residues: CASSIVHRGGSTNEKLFF. In nucleotides, the CDR3 is TGTGCCAGTAGTATAGTCCACAGGGGGGGTTCAACTAATGAAAAACTGTTTTTT.

The table lists this clone with a few counts. The chain employs TRBV19 and TRBJ1-6; weak D call: TRBD1 (6 bases). CDR3 length: 14 residues. Germline V CDR1 and CDR2: LNHDA, SQIVND (reference sequence). The V end lost 3 bases, the J end lost 8 bases, and 11 bases lay between the germline ends. In nucleotides, the CDR3 is TGTGCCAGTAGTATCCTACAGGGAGATTCACCCCTCCACTTT. Amino acid sequence: CASSILQGDSPLHF.

This clone was recorded only once. The chain couples TRBV5-8 to TRBJ1-2, with D maybe TRBD1 (5 bases). The CDR3 extends over 13 amino acids. V shed 3 bases and J shed 2 bases, with 8 bases lying between them. CDR1 and CDR2 (germline): SGHTS, YDEGEE. The CDR3 loop is CASSSTVNYGYTF. CDR3 bases: TGTGCCAGCAGCTCGACAGTGAACTATGGCTACACCTTC.

This chain connects TRBV7-6 to TRBJ1-2, with D maybe TRBD1 (5 bases). The CDR3 consists of 12 residues. Trimming took off 1 base at V and 7 bases at J, with 7 bases between the two ends. Germline V gene lookup returns CDR1 SGHVS and CDR2 FNYEAQ. For the CDR3, the DNA is TGTGCCAGCAGCTTAGGAGGGGTTGGCTACACCTTC. It specifies CASSLGGVGYTF.

This CDR3 reads CASSLFNEQFF. The CDR3 coding sequence is TGTGCCAGCAGCTTGTTCAATGAGCAGTTCTTC. This chain connects TRBV5-8 to TRBJ2-1; D call uncertain. Germline-derived CDR1 and CDR2 are SGHTS and YDEGEE. V shed 1 base and J shed 6 bases, with 2 bases lying between them. The CDR3 sequence is 11 residues long.